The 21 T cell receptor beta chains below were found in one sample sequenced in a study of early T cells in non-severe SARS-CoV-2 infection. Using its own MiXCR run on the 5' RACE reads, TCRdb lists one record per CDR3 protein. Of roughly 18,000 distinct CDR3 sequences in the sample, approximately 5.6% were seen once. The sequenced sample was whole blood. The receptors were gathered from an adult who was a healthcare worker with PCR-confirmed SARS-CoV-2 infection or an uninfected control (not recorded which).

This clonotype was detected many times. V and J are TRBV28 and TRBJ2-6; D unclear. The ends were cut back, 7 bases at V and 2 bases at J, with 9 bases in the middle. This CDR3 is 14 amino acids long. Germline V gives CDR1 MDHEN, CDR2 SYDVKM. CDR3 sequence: CASISWAGANVLTF. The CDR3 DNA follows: TGTGCCAGCATTTCTTGGGCTGGGGCCAACGTCCTGACTTTC.

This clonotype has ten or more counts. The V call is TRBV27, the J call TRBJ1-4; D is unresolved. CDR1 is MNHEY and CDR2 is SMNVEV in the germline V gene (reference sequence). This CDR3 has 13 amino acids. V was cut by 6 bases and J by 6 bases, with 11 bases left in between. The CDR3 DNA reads TGTGCCAGCAGGCAAACGGGGTATGAAAAACTGTTTTTT. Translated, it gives CASRQTGYEKLFF.

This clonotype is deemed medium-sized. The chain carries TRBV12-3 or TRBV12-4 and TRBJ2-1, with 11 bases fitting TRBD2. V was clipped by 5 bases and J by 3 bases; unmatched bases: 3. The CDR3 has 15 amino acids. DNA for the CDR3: TGTGCCAGCAGTGTGACTAGCGGGATCTACAATGAGCAGTTCTTC. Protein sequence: CASSVTSGIYNEQFF.

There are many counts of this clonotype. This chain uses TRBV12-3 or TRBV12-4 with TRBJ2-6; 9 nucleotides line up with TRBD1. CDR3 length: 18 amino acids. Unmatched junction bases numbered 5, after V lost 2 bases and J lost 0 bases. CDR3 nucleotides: TGTGCCAGCAGTTTAACAGGGGGCCATAACTCTGGGGCCAACGTCCTGACTTTC. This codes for CASSLTGGHNSGANVLTF.

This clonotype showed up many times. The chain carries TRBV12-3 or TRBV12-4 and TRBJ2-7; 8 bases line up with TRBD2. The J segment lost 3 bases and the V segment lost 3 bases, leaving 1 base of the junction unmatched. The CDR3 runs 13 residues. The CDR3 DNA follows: TGTGCCAGCAGTTTGGCGGGAGGCTACGAGCAGTACTTC. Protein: CASSLAGGYEQYF.

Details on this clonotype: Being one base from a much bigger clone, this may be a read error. In DNA form, the CDR3 reads TGTGCCAGCAGCCAAGATCGGACAGGGGATCAGCCCCAGTATTTT. This codes for CASSQDRTGDQPQYF. This sequence joins TRBV3-1 and TRBJ1-5, with TRBD1 matching 9 bases. The J call may be wrong; the DNA end is better matched by TRBJ2-3. Germline CDR1 reads LGHDT; CDR2 reads YNNKEL (reference sequence). CDR3 length equals 15 residues.

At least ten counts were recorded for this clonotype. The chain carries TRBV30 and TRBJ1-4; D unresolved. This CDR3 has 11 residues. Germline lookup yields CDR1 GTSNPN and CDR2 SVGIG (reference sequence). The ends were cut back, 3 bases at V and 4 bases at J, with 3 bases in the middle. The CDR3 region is CAWSRNEKLFF. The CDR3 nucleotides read TGTGCCTGGAGCCGTAATGAAAAACTGTTTTTT.

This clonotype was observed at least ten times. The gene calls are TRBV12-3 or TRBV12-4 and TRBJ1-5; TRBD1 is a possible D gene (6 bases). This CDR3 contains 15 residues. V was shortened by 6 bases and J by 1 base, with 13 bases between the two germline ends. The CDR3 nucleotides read TGTGCCAGCAGGCCGGGGGCTCTAAGCAATCAGCCCCAGCATTTT. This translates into CASRPGALSNQPQHF.

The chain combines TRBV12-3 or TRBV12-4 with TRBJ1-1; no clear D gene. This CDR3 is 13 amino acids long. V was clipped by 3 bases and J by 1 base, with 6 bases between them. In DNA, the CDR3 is TGTGCCAGCAGTTTGACCGGGAACACTGAAGCTTTCTTT. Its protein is CASSLTGNTEAFF.

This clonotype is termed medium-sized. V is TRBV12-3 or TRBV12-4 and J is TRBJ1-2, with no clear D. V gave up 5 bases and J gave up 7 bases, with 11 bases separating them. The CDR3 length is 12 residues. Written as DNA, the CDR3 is TGTGCCAGCAGTCCCCCAGGATCTGGCTACACCTTC. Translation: CASSPPGSGYTF.

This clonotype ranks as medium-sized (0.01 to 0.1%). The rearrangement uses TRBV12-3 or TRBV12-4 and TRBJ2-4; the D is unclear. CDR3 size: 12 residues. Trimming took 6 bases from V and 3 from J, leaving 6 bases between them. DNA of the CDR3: TGTGCCAGCAGAGGGTACAAAAACATTCAGTACTTC. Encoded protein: CASRGYKNIQYF.

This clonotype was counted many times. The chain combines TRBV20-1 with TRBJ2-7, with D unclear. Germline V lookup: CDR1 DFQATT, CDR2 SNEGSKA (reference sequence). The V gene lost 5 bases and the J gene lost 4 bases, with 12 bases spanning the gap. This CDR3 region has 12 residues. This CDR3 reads CSASFGDYEQYF. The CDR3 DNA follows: TGCAGTGCTTCGTTTGGGGATTACGAGCAGTACTTC.

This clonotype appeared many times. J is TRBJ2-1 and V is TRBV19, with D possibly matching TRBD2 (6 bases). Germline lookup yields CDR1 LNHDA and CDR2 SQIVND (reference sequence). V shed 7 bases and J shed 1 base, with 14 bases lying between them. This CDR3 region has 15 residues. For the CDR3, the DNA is TGTGCCAGTACCGAGGGACTCCGATCCTACAATGAGCAGTTCTTC. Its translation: CASTEGLRSYNEQFF.

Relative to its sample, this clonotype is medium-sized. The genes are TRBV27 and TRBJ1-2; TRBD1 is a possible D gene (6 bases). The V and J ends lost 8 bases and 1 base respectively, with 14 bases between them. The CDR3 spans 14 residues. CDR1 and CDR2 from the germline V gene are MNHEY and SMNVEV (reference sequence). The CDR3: CASADSGFNYGYTF. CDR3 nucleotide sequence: TGTGCCAGCGCGGACAGCGGTTTTAACTATGGCTACACCTTC.

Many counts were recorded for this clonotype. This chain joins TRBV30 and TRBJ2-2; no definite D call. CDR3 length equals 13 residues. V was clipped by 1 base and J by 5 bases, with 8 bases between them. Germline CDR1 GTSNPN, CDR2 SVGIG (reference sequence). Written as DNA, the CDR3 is TGTGCCTGGAGTGACGGGTATACCGGGGAGCTGTTTTTT. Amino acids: CAWSDGYTGELFF.

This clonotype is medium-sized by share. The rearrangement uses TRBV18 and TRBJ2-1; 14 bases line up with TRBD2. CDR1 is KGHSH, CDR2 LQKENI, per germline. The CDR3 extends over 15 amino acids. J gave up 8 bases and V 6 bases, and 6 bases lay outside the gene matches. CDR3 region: CASSHRLAGGDEQFF. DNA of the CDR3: TGTGCCAGCTCTCATAGACTAGCGGGAGGGGATGAGCAGTTCTTC.

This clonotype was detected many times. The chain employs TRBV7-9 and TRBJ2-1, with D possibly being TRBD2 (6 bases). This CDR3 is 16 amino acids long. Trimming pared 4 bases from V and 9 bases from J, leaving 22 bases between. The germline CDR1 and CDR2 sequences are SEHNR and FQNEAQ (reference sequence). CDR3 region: CASSSSDLGGKVEQFF. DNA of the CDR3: TGTGCCAGCAGCTCATCGGATTTGGGGGGAAAGGTTGAGCAGTTCTTC. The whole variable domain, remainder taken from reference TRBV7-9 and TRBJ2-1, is DTGVSQNPRHKITKRGQNVTFRCDPISEHNRLYWYRQTLGQGPEFLTYFQNEAQLEKSRLLSDRFSAERPKGSFSTLEIQRTEQGDSAMYLCASSSSDLGGKVEQFFGPGTRLTVL.

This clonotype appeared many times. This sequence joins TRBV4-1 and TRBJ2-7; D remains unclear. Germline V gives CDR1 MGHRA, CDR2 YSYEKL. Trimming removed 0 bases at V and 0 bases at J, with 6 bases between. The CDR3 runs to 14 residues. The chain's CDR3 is CASSQEESSYEQYF. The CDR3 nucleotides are TGCGCCAGCAGCCAAGAAGAGAGCTCCTACGAGCAGTACTTC.

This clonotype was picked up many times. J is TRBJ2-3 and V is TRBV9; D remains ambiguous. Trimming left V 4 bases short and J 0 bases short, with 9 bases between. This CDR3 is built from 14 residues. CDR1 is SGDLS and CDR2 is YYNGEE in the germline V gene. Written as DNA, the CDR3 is TGTGCCAGCAGCCCCCAGACTAGCACAGATACGCAGTATTTT. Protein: CASSPQTSTDTQYF.

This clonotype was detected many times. The CDR3 region is CSARSRVNTGELFF. The DNA of the CDR3 is TGCAGTGCTAGATCGCGGGTGAACACCGGGGAGCTGTTTTTT. The chain has TRBV20-1 and TRBJ2-2; perhaps TRBD2 as D (5 bases). CDR3 length equals 14 residues. Trimming left V 2 bases short and J 1 base short, with 8 bases between. Per germline, CDR1 DFQATT and CDR2 SNEGSKA (reference sequence).

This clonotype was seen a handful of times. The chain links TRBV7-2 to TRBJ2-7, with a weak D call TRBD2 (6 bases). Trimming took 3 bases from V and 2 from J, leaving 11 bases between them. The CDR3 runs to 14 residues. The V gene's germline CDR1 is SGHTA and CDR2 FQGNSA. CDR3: CASSLRWRAYEQYF. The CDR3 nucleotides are TGTGCCAGCAGCTTGCGGTGGAGGGCCTACGAGCAGTACTTC.